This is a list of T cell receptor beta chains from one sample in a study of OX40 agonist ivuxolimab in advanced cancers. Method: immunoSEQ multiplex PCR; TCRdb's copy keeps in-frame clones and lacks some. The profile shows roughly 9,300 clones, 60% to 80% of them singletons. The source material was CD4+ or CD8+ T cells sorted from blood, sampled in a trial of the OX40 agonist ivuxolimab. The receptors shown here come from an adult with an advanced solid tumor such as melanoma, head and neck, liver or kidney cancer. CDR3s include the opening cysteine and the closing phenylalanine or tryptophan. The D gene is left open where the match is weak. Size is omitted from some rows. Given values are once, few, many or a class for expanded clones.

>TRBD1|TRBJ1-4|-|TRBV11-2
TGTGCCAGCAGCCCGGACAGGGCGATGAATGAAAAACTGTTTTTT
CASSPDRAMNEKLFF
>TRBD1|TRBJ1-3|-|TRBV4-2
TGTGCCAGCAGCTTCGGCGCAGGGGGACGGGCGGGAGGAAACACCATATATTTT
CASSFGAGGRAGGNTIYF
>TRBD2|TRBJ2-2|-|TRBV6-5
TGTGCCAGCAGCCTGGGGGGGTTCACCGGGGAGCTGTTTTTT
CASSLGGFTGELFF
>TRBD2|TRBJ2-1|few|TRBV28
TGTGCCAGCAGCATTGGACTAGCGGGAGGACTCTACAATGAGCAGTTCTTC
CASSIGLAGGLYNEQFF
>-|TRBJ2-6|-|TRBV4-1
TGCGCCAGCAGCCTCCCTGGGACCAACGTCCTGACTTTC
CASSLPGTNVLTF
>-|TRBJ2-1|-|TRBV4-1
TGCGCCAGCAGCCAAGTCACGATGGGTGAGCAGTTCTTC
CASSQVTMGEQFF
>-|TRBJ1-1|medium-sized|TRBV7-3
TGTGCCAGCAGCTTAACGGATGGGAACACTGAAGCTTTCTTT
CASSLTDGNTEAFF
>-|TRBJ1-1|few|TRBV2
TGTGCCAGCAGTGTAGGGAACACTGAAGCTTTCTTT
CASSVGNTEAFF
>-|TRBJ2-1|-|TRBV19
TGTGCCAGTAGTATAGACTCTAGCTCCTACAATGAGCAGTTCTTC
CASSIDSSSYNEQFF
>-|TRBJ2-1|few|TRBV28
TGTGCCAGCAGTTTAGTTCAGGATAGCTCCTACAATGAGCAGTTCTTC
CASSLVQDSSYNEQFF
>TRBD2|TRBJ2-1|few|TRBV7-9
TGTGCCAGCAGCGCAAGACCGGGGACTAGCGGGAATGAGCAGTTCTTC
CASSARPGTSGNEQFF
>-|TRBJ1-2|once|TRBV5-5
TGTGCCAGCAGCCAACATGACAGGAGACACTATGGCTACACCTTC
CASSQHDRRHYGYTF
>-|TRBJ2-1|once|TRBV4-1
TGCGCCAGCAGCCGTGGGACCTCCGGGGACTACAATGAGCAGTTCTTC
CASSRGTSGDYNEQFF
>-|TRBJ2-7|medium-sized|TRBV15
TGTGCCACCAGCAGAGATAGGAGAGGCGAGCAGTACTTC
CATSRDRRGEQYF
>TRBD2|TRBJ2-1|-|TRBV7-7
TGTGCTAGCAGCCCCGGGACTAGCGGGAGCTCCTACAATGAGCAGTTCTTC
CASSPGTSGSSYNEQFF
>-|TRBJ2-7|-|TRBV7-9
TGTGCCAGCAGCTCGACCCGTAAAGTGTCCTACGAGCAGTACTTC
CASSSTRKVSYEQYF
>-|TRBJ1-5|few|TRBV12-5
TGTGCTAGTGGCCCACAGGGTTATTGTAGCCAGCCCCAGCATTTT
CASGPQGYCSQPQHF
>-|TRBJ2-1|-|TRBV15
TGTGCCACCAGCAGAGGGGATAGCCCCAATGAGCAGTTCTTC
CATSRGDSPNEQFF
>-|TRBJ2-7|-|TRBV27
TGTGCCAGCAGTTTATTTGAGGGAGGCTACGAGCAGTACTTC
CASSLFEGGYEQYF
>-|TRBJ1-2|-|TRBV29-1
TGCAGCGTCCGGCTACGGGGATCCTATGGCTACACCTTC
CSVRLRGSYGYTF
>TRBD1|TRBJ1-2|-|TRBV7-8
TGTGCCAGCAGCGAGGGGACAGCTCATTTTACGGGCTACACCTTC
CASSEGTAHFTGYTF
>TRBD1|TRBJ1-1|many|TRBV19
TGTGCCACTCGGACAGGCCCTGAAGCTTTCTTT
CATRTGPEAFF
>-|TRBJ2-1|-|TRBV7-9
TGTGCCAGCAGCTTAAGCCTAGCTAATGAGCAGTTCTTC
CASSLSLANEQFF
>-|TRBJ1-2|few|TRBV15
TGTGCCACCAGCAGAGATCTCCCCCCGCCCGGCTATGGCTACACCTTC
CATSRDLPPPGYGYTF
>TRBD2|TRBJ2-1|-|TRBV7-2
TGTGCCAGCAGCTTGTGGCGGGAGTTCAATGAGCAGTTCTTC
CASSLWREFNEQFF
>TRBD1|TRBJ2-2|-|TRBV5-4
TGTGCCAGCAGCTACACAGGGGGCACACACCTTTCCCGGGCACCGGGGGAGCTGTTTTTT
CASSYTGGTHLSRAPGELFF
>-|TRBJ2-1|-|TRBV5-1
TGCGCCAGCAGCTCGATCCAAGGGAGTGCCTCCTACAATGAGCAGTTCTTC
CASSSIQGSASYNEQFF
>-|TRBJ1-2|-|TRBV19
TGTGCCAGTAGAAGCGTAGGGGATTATGGCTACACCTTC
CASRSVGDYGYTF
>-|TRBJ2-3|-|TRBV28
TGTGCCAGCAGTGAGGGGGTCGCGGATACGCAGTATTTT
CASSEGVADTQYF
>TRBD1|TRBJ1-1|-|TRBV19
TGTGCCAGTACCCGGGACAGCCCAGGTGAAGCTTTCTTT
CASTRDSPGEAFF
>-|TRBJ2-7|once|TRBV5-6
TGTGCCAGCAGCCCGTCTTTCGGCTCCTACGTGCAGTACTTC
CASSPSFGSYVQYF
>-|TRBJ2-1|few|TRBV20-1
TGCAGTGCTAGAGACTACAATGAGCAGTTCTTC
CSARDYNEQFF
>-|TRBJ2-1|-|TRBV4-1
TGCGCCAGCGGAAGGGGGGGTAATGAGCAGTTCTTC
CASGRGGNEQFF
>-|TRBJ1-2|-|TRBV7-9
TGTGCCAGCAGCTTTGGAGGGTCCTATGGCTACACCTTC
CASSFGGSYGYTF
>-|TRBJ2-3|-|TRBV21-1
TGTGCTAGGGGACACTTGCGCATCGGGGGAGCATCAGATACGCAGTATTTT
CARGHLRIGGASDTQYF
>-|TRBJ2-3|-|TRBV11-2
TGTGCCAGCAGCTCATACCTAGGCTCTTTGGTAGATACGCAGTATTTT
CASSSYLGSLVDTQYF
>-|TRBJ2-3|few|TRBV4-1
TGCGCCAGCAGCCACCCCTCCACAGTGACAGATACGCAGTATTTT
CASSHPSTVTDTQYF
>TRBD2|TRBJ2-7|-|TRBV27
TGTGCCAGCAGCCCTAGCGGGAGCTCCTACGAGCAGTACTTC
CASSPSGSSYEQYF
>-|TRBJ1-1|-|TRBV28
TGTGCCAGCAGTTTATCTCGACGGGAGAACACTGAAGCTTTCTTT
CASSLSRRENTEAFF
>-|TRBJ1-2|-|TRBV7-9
TGTGCCAGCAGCCCCGACTCAGAGGGCTACACCTTC
CASSPDSEGYTF